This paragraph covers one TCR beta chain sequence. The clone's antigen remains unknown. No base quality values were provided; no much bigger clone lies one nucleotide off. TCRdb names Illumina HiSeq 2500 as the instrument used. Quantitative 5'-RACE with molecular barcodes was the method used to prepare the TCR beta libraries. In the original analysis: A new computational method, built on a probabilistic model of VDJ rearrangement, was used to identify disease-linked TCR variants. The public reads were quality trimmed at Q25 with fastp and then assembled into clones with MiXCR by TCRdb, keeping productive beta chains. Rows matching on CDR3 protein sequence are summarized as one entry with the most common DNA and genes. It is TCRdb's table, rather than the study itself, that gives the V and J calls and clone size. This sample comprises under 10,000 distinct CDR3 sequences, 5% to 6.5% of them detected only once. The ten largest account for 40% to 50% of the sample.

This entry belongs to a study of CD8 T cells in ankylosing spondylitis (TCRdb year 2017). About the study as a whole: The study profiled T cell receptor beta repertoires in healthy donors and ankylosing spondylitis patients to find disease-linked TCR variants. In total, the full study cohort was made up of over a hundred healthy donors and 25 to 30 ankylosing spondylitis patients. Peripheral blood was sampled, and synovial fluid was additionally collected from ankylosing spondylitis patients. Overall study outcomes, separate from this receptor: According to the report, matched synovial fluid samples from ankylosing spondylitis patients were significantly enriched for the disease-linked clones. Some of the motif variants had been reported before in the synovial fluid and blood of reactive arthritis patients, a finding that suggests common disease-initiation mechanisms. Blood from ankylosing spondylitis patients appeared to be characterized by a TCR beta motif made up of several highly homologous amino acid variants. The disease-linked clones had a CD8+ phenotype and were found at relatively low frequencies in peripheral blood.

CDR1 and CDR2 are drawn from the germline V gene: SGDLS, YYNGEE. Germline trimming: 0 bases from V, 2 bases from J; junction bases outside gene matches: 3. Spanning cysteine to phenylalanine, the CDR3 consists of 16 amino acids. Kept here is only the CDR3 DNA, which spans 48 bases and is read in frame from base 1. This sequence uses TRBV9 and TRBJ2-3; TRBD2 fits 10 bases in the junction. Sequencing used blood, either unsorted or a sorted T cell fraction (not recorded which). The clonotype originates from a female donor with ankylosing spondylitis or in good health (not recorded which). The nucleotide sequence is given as TGTGCCAGCAGCGTAGCTAGCGGGGGACCCACAGATACGCAGTATTTT. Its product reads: CASSVASGGPTDTQYF.